Listed here are 15 T cell receptor beta chains from one sample, sequenced in a study of CD8 T cells in ankylosing spondylitis. TCRdb used MiXCR to reprocess the 5' RACE reads, holding one entry per CDR3 protein. Of 230,000 or so distinct CDR3 sequences listed, 20% to 30% were seen once; the top ten hold roughly 0.67%. Sequencing was done on a sample of blood, either unsorted or a sorted T cell fraction (not recorded which). These receptors were obtained from a male donor with ankylosing spondylitis or in good health (not recorded which).

The chain employs TRBV24-1 and TRBJ2-1; D gene ambiguous. Trimming shortened V by 1 base and J by 7 bases, and 10 bases separated the two germline ends. Germline V CDR1 and CDR2: KGHDR, SFDVKD. The CDR3 extends over 14 amino acids. The CDR3 spells CATSDFPGRNEQFF. CDR3 DNA sequence: TGTGCCACCAGTGATTTCCCCGGTCGGAATGAGCAGTTCTTC.

The chain uses TRBV18 and TRBJ2-7; tentative D call: TRBD1 (6 bases). Germline assignment: CDR1 KGHSH and CDR2 LQKENI. Trimming cost V 2 bases and J 5 bases, with 13 bases left between them. CDR3 length: 14 residues. CDR3 coding DNA: TGTGCCAGCTCACCAGTACGGGACACCCACGAGCAGTACTTC. It specifies CASSPVRDTHEQYF.

This chain uses TRBV20-1 with TRBJ2-1; D remains ambiguous. With 1 base removed from V and 3 bases from J, the gap between germline ends came to 10 bases. CDR1 is DFQATT and CDR2 is SNEGSKA in the germline V gene (reference sequence). The CDR3 has 14 residues. As DNA, the CDR3 is TGCAGTGCTAGAGGAAGGCAGGTCTACAATGAGCAGTTCTTC. Encoded protein: CSARGRQVYNEQFF.

The chain recombines TRBV6-5 with TRBJ1-2; no clear D gene. CDR1 and CDR2 (germline): MNHEY, SVGAGI. The CDR3 has 12 amino acids. V shed 7 bases and J shed 2 bases, with 8 bases lying between them. CDR3 nucleotide sequence: TGTGCCAGCAAAAGGCAAAACTATGGCTACACCTTC. Its translation is CASKRQNYGYTF.

The rearrangement links TRBV12-3 or TRBV12-4 to TRBJ2-7; a weak D match, TRBD2 (6 bases). There are 14 residues in the CDR3. Trimming removed 8 bases at V and 1 base at J, with 15 bases between. The CDR3 DNA reads as TGTGCCAGCGCTGCTAGAGGGAGGTCCTACGAGCAGTACTTC. As protein: CASAARGRSYEQYF.

This clonotype showed up many times. V and J are TRBV6-1 and TRBJ2-1; TRBD2 agrees at 8 bases. CDR1 is MNHNS and CDR2 is SASEGT in the germline V gene. CDR3 size: 15 residues. The trim removed 6 bases at V and 4 bases at J, leaving 8 bases unmatched. The CDR3 DNA follows: TGTGCCAGCAGATCGTCGGGGGGGGGGTACAATGAGCAGTTCTTC. Protein: CASRSSGGGYNEQFF.

This clonotype occurred a few times. The chain employs TRBV6-5 and TRBJ1-2, with D possibly being TRBD1 (5 bases). Trimming shortened V by 2 bases and J by 3 bases, and 13 bases separated the two germline ends. Per the germline V gene, CDR1 is MNHEY and CDR2 is SVGAGI. The CDR3 has 15 residues. The CDR3 DNA sequence: TGTGCCAGCAGTTACCAGTTCCAGGGAGACTATGGCTACACCTTC. It encodes CASSYQFQGDYGYTF.

Many counts were recorded for this clonotype. The rearrangement joins TRBV20-1 to TRBJ1-2; perhaps TRBD1 as D (5 bases). CDR1 DFQATT and CDR2 SNEGSKA come from the germline V gene (reference sequence). The V and J ends lost 4 bases and 5 bases respectively, with 23 bases between them. The CDR3 is 16 amino acids. CDR3 sequence: CSAISPDGGTHYGYTF. The CDR3 DNA reads as TGCAGTGCTATCAGCCCGGATGGGGGAACTCATTATGGCTACACCTTC.

The V and J genes are TRBV20-1 and TRBJ1-1; TRBD1 aligns across 12 bases. Germline V gene sequence: CDR1 DFQATT, CDR2 SNEGSKA (reference sequence). This CDR3 comprises 12 residues. CDR3 residues: CGGTGGLTEAFF. In DNA form, the CDR3 reads TGCGGGGGGACAGGGGGCCTCACTGAAGCTTTCTTT.

This chain connects TRBV20-1 to TRBJ1-6; 7 bases are shared with TRBD1. Germline V gene lookup returns CDR1 DFQATT and CDR2 SNEGSKA (reference sequence). V lost 3 bases to trimming and J lost 4 bases; unmatched junction nucleotides: 9. This CDR3 spans 16 amino acids. The CDR3 DNA reads as TGCAGTGCTAGGGCCGGACAGGCCTCTTATAATTCACCCCTCCACTTT. Amino acid sequence: CSARAGQASYNSPLHF.

This clonotype came up many times. The chain recombines TRBV20-1 with TRBJ2-3; TRBD2 aligns across 8 bases. This CDR3 spans 14 amino acids. V shed 5 bases, J shed 1 base, and the junction held 5 bases outside the gene matches. Per the germline V gene, CDR1 is DFQATT and CDR2 is SNEGSKA (reference sequence). The CDR3 region has the DNA TGCAGTGCTCCCCGGGGGGGTGGCACAGATACGCAGTATTTT. Protein sequence: CSAPRGGGTDTQYF.

This clonotype was recorded only once. The chain links TRBV6-1 to TRBJ2-7; a possible D gene is TRBD2 (6 bases). Trimming left V 5 bases short and J 2 bases short, with 13 bases between. Per the germline V gene, CDR1 is MNHNS and CDR2 is SASEGT. This CDR3 has 14 amino acids. CDR3 DNA: TGTGCCAGCAGTCGGACTATTGTACCCTACGAGCAGTACTTC. Amino acid sequence: CASSRTIVPYEQYF.

The rearrangement links TRBV4-2 to TRBJ2-2, with 9 bases aligning to TRBD1. This CDR3 region has 18 residues. Looked up from germline, CDR1 is LGHNA and CDR2 is YNFKEQ. V lost 0 bases to trimming and J lost 3 bases; unmatched junction nucleotides: 8. CDR3 sequence (DNA): TGTGCCAGCAGCCAAGAAGCCGCACAGGGGGCGGACACCGGGGAGCTGTTTTTT. Residues: CASSQEAAQGADTGELFF.

CDR3 in DNA: TGCAGTGCTAGAACAGGAACTGGCAACCCGATCCAAGAGACCCAGTACTTC. It encodes CSARTGTGNPIQETQYF. The chain carries TRBV20-1 and TRBJ2-5, with a tentative D call TRBD1 (5 bases). From germline, CDR1 is DFQATT and CDR2 SNEGSKA (reference sequence). CDR3 size: 17 residues. V lost 2 bases to trimming and J lost 1 base, with 20 bases between them.

A few counts support this clonotype. The rearrangement uses TRBV20-1 and TRBJ2-5, with TRBD1 matching over 8 bases. V shed 4 bases and J 4 bases; nucleotides not matched to a gene: 8. Germline V lookup: CDR1 DFQATT, CDR2 SNEGSKA (reference sequence). This CDR3 contains 14 residues. CDR3: CSATYDRGAETQYF. The DNA for the CDR3 is TGCAGTGCTACCTACGACAGGGGAGCAGAGACCCAGTACTTC.